This note documents a single TCR beta chain sequence. The antigen remains undetermined. The germline V gene has CDR1 ENHRY and CDR2 SYGVKD. This CDR3 has 13 residues. Trimming removed 10 bases at V and 0 bases at J, with 13 bases between. Measured with immunoSEQ multiplex PCR; TCRdb has only the in-frame clones, and not every one. The table has approximately 50,000 clones, 69% seen once. This sample was included in a study of cytotoxic CD8 clonotypes in ibrutinib-treated CLL. The study's findings and limits: Baseline clonality exceeded age-matched healthy donors and tracked circulating CD8+ T-cell counts. Few clonotypes were public, and these shrank or held steady under treatment.

As input for TCR beta libraries, around 2 micrograms of genomic DNA came from cryopreserved PBMCs. This clonotype was obtained from a human donor with chronic lymphocytic leukemia. The rearrangement joins TRBV10-3 to TRBJ2-7; D is unclear. The material was PBMCs, obtained after 12 months of ibrutinib treatment. The CDR3 reads CATVGRNSYEQYF. CDR3 DNA sequence: TGTGCCACCGTAGGACGGAACTCCTACGAGCAGTACTTC.